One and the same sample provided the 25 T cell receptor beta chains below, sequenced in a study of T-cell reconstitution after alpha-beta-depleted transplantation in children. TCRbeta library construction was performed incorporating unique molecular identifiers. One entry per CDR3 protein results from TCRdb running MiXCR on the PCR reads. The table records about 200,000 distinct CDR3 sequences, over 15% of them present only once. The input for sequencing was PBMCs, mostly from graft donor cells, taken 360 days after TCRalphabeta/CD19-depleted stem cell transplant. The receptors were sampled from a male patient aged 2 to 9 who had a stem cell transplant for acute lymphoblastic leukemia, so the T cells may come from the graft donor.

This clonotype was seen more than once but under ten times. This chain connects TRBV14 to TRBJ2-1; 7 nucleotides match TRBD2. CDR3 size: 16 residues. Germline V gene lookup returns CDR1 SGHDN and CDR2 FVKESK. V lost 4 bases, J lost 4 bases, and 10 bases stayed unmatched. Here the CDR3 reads CASSPVISGKYNEQFF. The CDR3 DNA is TGTGCCAGCAGCCCTGTTATAAGCGGGAAATACAATGAGCAGTTCTTC.

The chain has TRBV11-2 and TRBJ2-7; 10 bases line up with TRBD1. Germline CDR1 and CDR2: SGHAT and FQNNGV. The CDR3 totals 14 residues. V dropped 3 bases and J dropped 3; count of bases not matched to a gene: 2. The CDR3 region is CASSFGDRGYEQYF. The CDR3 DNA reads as TGTGCCAGCAGCTTCGGGGACAGGGGCTACGAGCAGTACTTC.

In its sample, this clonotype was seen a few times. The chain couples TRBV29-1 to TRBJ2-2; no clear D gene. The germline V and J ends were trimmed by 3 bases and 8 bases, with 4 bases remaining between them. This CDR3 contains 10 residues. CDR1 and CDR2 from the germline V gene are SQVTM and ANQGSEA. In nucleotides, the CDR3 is TGCAGCGTTGAGGTTGGGGAGCTGTTTTTT. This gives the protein CSVEVGELFF.

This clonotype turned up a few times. CDR3 residues: CASSLASGPLYEQYF. DNA of the CDR3: TGTGCCAGCAGTTTAGCTTCGGGACCTCTCTACGAGCAGTACTTC. This rearrangement joins TRBV12-3 or TRBV12-4 to TRBJ2-7; the D call may be TRBD1 or TRBD2 (5 bases each). V was clipped by 0 bases and J by 3 bases, with 12 bases between them. This CDR3 is built from 15 residues.

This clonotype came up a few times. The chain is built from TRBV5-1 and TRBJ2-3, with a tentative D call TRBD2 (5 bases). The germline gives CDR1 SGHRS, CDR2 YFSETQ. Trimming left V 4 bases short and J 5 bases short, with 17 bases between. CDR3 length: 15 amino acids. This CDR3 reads CASSQGRGKEDTQYF. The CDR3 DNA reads TGCGCCAGCAGCCAAGGGAGAGGGAAAGAAGATACGCAGTATTTT.

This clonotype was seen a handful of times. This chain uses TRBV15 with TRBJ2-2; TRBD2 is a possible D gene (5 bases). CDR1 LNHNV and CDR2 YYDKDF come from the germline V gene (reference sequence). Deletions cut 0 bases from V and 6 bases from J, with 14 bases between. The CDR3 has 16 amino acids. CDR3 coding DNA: TGTGCCACCAGCAGAGATTACCCGGGATGGGCCGGGGAGCTGTTTTTT. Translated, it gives CATSRDYPGWAGELFF.

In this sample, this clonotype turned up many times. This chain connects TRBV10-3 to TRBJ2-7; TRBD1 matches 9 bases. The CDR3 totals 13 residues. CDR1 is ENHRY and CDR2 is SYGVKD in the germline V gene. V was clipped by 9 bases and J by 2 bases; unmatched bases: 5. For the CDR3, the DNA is TGTGCCATTTCCGGGACAGGGACCTACGAGCAGTACTTC. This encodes CAISGTGTYEQYF.

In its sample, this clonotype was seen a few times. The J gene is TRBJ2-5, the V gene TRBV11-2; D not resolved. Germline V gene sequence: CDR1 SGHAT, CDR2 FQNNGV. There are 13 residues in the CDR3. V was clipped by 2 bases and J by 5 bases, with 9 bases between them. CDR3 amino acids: CASSLQDLETQYF. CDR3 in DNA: TGTGCCAGCAGCTTACAGGATCTTGAGACCCAGTACTTC.

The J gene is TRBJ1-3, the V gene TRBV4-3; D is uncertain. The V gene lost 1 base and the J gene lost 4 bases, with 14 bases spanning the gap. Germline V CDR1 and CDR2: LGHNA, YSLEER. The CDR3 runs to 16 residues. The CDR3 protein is CASSQVLRERGNTIYF. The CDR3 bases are TGCGCCAGCAGCCAAGTTTTGAGGGAGAGGGGAAACACCATATATTTT.

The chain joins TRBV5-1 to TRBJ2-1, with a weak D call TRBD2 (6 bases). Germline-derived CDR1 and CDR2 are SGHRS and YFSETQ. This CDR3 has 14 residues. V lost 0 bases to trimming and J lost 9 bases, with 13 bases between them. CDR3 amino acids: CASSLGREFGEQFF. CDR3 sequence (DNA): TGCGCCAGCAGCTTGGGTCGGGAGTTCGGTGAGCAGTTCTTC.

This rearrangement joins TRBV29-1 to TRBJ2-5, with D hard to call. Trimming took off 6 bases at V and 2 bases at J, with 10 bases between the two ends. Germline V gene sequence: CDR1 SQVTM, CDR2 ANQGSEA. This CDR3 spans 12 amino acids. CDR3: CSVTITQETQYF. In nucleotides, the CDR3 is TGCAGCGTGACCATAACACAAGAGACCCAGTACTTC. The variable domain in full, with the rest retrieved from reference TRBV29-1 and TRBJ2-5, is SAVISQKPSRDICQRGTSLTIQCQVDSQVTMMFWYRQQPGQSLTLIATANQGSEATYESGFVIDKFPISRPNLTFSTLTVSNMSPEDSSIYLCSVTITQETQYFGPGTRLLVL.

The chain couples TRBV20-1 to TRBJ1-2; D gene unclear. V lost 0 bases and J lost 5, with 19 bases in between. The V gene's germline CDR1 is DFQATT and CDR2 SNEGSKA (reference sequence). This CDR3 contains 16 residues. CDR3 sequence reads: CSARDFQTATPYGYTF. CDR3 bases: TGCAGTGCTAGAGATTTCCAAACAGCGACTCCTTATGGCTACACCTTC.

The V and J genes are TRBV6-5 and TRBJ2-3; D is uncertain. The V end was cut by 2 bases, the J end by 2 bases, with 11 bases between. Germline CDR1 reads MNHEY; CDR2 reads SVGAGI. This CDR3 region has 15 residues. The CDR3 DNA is TGTGCCAGCAGTTACGACTGGCCAAACACAGATACGCAGTATTTT. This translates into CASSYDWPNTDTQYF.

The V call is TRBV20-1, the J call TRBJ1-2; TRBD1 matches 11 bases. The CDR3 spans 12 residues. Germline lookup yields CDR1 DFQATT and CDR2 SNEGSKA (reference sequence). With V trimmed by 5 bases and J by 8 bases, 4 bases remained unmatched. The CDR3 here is CSASDRGRGYTF. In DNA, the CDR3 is TGCAGTGCTTCGGACAGGGGGCGCGGCTACACCTTC.

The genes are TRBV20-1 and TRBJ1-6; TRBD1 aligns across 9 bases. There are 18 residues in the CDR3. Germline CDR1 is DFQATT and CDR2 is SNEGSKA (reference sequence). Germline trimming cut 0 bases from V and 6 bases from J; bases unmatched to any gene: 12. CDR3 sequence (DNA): TGCAGTGCTAGAGATCAGGGTGGGACAGGGCGCTTTAATTCACCCCTCCACTTT. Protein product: CSARDQGGTGRFNSPLHF.

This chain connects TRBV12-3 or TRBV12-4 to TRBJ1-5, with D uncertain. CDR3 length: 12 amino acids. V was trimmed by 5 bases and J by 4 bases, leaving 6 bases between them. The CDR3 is CASSQTNQPQHF. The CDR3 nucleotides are TGTGCCAGCAGTCAGACTAATCAGCCCCAGCATTTT.

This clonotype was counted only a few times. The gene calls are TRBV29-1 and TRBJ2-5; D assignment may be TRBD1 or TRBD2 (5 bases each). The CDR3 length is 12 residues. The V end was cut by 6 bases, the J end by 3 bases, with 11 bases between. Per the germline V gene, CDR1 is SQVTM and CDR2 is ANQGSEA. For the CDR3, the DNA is TGCAGCGTCTGGCGAGGGGAAGAGACCCAGTACTTC. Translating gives CSVWRGEETQYF.

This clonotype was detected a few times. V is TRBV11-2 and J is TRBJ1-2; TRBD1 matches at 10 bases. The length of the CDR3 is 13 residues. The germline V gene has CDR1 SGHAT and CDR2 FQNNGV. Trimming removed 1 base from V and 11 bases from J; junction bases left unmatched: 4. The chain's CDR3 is CASSLVGDRGYTF. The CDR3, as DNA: TGTGCCAGCAGCTTAGTGGGGGACAGGGGATACACCTTC.

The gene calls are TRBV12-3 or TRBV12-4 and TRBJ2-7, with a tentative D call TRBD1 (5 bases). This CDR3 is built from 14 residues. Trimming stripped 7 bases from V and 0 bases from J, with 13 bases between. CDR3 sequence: CASTTGQSSYEQYF. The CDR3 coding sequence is TGTGCCAGCACCACAGGCCAGAGCTCCTACGAGCAGTACTTC.

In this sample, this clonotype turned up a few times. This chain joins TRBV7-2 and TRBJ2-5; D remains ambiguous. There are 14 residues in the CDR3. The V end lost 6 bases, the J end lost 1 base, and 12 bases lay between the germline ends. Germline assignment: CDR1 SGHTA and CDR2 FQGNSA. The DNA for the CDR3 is TGTGCCAGCAGACCAACATTCACCCAAGAGACCCAGTACTTC. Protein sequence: CASRPTFTQETQYF. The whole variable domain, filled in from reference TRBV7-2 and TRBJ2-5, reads GAGVSQSPSNKVTEKGKDVELRCDPISGHTALYWYRQSLGQGLEFLIYFQGNSAPDKSGLPSDRFSAERTGGSVSTLTIQRTQQEDSAVYLCASRPTFTQETQYFGPGTRLLVL.

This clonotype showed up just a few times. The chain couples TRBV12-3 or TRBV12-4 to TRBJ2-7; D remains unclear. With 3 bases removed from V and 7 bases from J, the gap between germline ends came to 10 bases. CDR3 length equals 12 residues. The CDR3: CASSFPFMEQYF. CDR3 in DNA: TGTGCCAGCAGTTTCCCATTTATGGAGCAGTACTTC.

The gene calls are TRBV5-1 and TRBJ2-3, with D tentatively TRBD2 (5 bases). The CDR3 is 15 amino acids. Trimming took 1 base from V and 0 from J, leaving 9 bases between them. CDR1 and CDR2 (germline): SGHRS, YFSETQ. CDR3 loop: CASSLRGISTDTQYF. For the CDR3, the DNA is TGCGCCAGCAGCTTGAGAGGGATAAGCACAGATACGCAGTATTTT.

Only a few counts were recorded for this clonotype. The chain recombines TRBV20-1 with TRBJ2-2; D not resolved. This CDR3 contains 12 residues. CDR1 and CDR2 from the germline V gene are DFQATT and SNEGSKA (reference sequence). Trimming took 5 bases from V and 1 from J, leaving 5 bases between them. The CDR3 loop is CSAPGNTGELFF. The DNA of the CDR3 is TGCAGTGCTCCAGGGAACACCGGGGAGCTGTTTTTT.

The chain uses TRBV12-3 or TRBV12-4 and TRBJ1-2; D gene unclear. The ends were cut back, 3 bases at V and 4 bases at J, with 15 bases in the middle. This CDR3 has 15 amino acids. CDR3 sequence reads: CASSLGGSGSYGYTF. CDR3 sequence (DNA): TGTGCCAGCAGTTTGGGCGGGTCGGGAAGCTATGGCTACACCTTC.

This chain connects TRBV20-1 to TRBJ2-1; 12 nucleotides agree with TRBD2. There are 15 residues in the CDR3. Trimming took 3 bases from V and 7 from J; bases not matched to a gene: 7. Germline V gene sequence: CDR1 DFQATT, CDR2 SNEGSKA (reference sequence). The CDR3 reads CSARVLAGGKNEQFF. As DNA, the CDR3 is TGCAGTGCTAGGGTCCTAGCGGGGGGGAAGAATGAGCAGTTCTTC.